Presented here are 10 T cell receptor beta chains from one specimen sequenced in a study of shared clonotypes between healthy human individuals. Sequenced by immunoSEQ multiplex PCR; TCRdb stores in-frame clones only, minus some. The sample carries 1.4 million to 1.5 million clones, approximately 96% recorded once. The sequenced sample was naive CD4+ T cells sorted from blood. The sample's subset: CD45RA+ positively selected. The receptors shown here come from a man aged 30-40 years in good health.

In the case of this clone: This CDR3 is also generated by other DNA sequences in the sample. The chain joins TRBV6-5 to TRBJ2-3; D might be TRBD2 (6 bases). This CDR3 comprises 12 residues. Trimming pared 9 bases from V and 0 bases from J, leaving 7 bases between. Germline CDR1 and CDR2: MNHEY and SVGAGI. For the CDR3, the DNA is TGTGCCAGTCGGGGGAGCACAGATACGCAGTATTTT. Its translation is CASRGSTDTQYF.

The chain employs TRBV9 and TRBJ1-2, with D maybe TRBD1 (5 bases). Germline assignment: CDR1 SGDLS and CDR2 YYNGEE. Trimming pared 4 bases from V and 7 bases from J, leaving 17 bases between. The CDR3 runs to 14 residues. CDR3 in amino acids: CASSPTGGVSGYTF. The CDR3 nucleotides read TGTGCCAGCAGCCCCACGGGGGGGGTCTCTGGCTACACCTTC.

This chain links TRBV7-2 with TRBJ2-3; perhaps TRBD2 as D (6 bases). V was clipped by 4 bases and J by 2 bases, with 10 bases between them. Per the germline V gene, CDR1 is SGHTA and CDR2 is FQGNSA. The CDR3 loop spans 14 amino acids. CDR3 sequence: CASSYREPTDTQYF. The DNA of the CDR3 is TGTGCCAGCAGCTATCGGGAGCCCACAGATACGCAGTATTTT.

The CDR3 here is CSVQGTSGIQETQYF. In nucleotides, the CDR3 is TGCAGCGTTCAAGGGACTAGCGGGATCCAAGAGACCCAGTACTTC. The genes are TRBV29-1 and TRBJ2-5, with 13 bases lining up with TRBD2. The V gene's germline CDR1 is SQVTM and CDR2 ANQGSEA. The junction had 4 bases not matched to a gene; V was cut back by 5 bases and J by 1 base. The CDR3 length is 15 residues.

The chain joins TRBV7-8 to TRBJ2-2; D gene unclear. Germline V lookup: CDR1 SGHVS, CDR2 FQNEAQ. Trimming left V 6 bases short and J 5 bases short, with 7 bases between. This CDR3 is 12 amino acids long. The CDR3, as DNA: TGTGCCAGCAGTCCTCGAACCGGGGAGCTGTTTTTT. Its protein is CASSPRTGELFF.

The J gene is TRBJ2-5, the V gene TRBV7-8; TRBD2 agrees at 11 bases. CDR1 SGHVS and CDR2 FQNEAQ come from the germline V gene. V shed 3 bases and J 9 bases; nucleotides not matched to a gene: 15. There are 17 residues in the CDR3. The CDR3: CASSFGLSGRALGPQYF. The DNA of the CDR3 is TGTGCCAGCAGCTTTGGGCTTAGCGGGAGGGCCCTCGGTCCCCAGTACTTC.

The chain carries TRBV4-2 and TRBJ2-1, with TRBD2 identical over 9 bases. Germline V gene data show CDR1 as LGHNA and CDR2 as YNFKEQ. CDR3 length: 16 amino acids. The ends lost 6 bases at V and 4 bases at J; junction bases unmatched: 10. Written as DNA, the CDR3 is TGTGCCAGCAGTTTGATCGGGACTAGCAGATACAATGAGCAGTTCTTC. Amino acids: CASSLIGTSRYNEQFF.

The rearrangement uses TRBV7-8 and TRBJ2-3; D may correspond to TRBD1 or TRBD2 (7 bases each). Germline CDR1 reads SGHVS; CDR2 reads FQNEAQ. This CDR3 contains 16 residues. Trimming removed 2 bases at V and 1 base at J, with 13 bases between. The CDR3 is CASSLRGLAGTDTQYF. The CDR3 nucleotides are TGTGCCAGCAGCTTAAGGGGGCTAGCGGGCACAGATACGCAGTATTTT. The full variable domain, with the rest looked up from reference TRBV7-8 and TRBJ2-3, is GAGVSQSPRYKVAKRGQDVALRCDPISGHVSLFWYQQALGQGPEFLTYFQNEAQLDKSGLPSDRFFAERPEGSVSTLKIQRTQQEDSAVYLCASSLRGLAGTDTQYFGPGTRLTVL.

This clone was observed once. The V call is TRBV7-2, the J call TRBJ2-2; D possibly uses TRBD1 or TRBD2 (6 bases each). CDR3 length: 18 amino acids. The germline gives CDR1 SGHTA, CDR2 FQGNSA. Trimming left V 5 bases short and J 0 bases short, with 19 bases between. The CDR3 reads CASSLKRVGGTNTGELFF. As DNA, the CDR3 is TGTGCCAGCAGCCTCAAGCGGGTGGGGGGCACGAACACCGGGGAGCTGTTTTTT.

V and J are TRBV19 and TRBJ2-7; 9 bases fit TRBD1. The junction had 7 bases not matched to a gene; V was cut back by 2 bases and J by 2 bases. CDR1 LNHDA and CDR2 SQIVND come from the germline V gene (reference sequence). The CDR3 is made up of 16 amino acids. The CDR3 region has the DNA TGTGCCAGTAGTATACAGGACAGGGGTGAAACCTACGAGCAGTACTTC. Its translation is CASSIQDRGETYEQYF.